A selection of T cell receptor beta chains follows, all from one sample in a study of cytomegalovirus exposure and HLA in healthy donors. Profiling relied on immunoSEQ multiplex PCR, and the TCRdb table lists in-frame clones only, not all of them. The sample holds roughly 56,000 clones, 91% seen once. Sequencing used PBMCs. The source of these receptors is a woman in her twenties or thirties in good health and CMV-seronegative. The CDR3 runs from the conserved cysteine through the conserved F or W. Each record gives: V gene, D gene, clone size, J gene, CDR3 protein, CDR3 DNA. The D gene is left open where the match is weak. Some rows mark clone size as missing; the rest say once, few, many or name a class of expanded clone.

V: TRBV6-6
D: TRBD1
size: -
J: TRBJ2-1
CDR3: CASRGTVNEQFF
DNA: TGTGCCAGCAGAGGGACAGTCAATGAGCAGTTCTTC

V: TRBV5-4
D: -
size: -
J: TRBJ1-5
CDR3: CASSFSLGNNQPQHF
DNA: TGTGCCAGCAGCTTTTCGCTAGGTAACAATCAGCCCCAGCATTTT

V: TRBV18
D: -
size: -
J: TRBJ2-3
CDR3: CASSPKRARTDTQYF
DNA: TGTGCCAGCTCACCTAAGCGGGCCCGCACAGATACGCAGTATTTT

V: TRBV18
D: TRBD1
size: once
J: TRBJ1-2
CDR3: CASSPGTGTANYGYTF
DNA: TGTGCCAGCTCACCAGGGACAGGGACGGCTAACTATGGCTACACCTTC

V: TRBV7-3
D: -
size: -
J: TRBJ2-3
CDR3: CASSLSSSSVDTQYF
DNA: TGTGCCAGCAGCTTATCCTCTTCCTCCGTTGATACGCAGTATTTT

V: TRBV30
D: -
size: -
J: TRBJ1-5
CDR3: CAWSRQGYQPQHF
DNA: TGTGCCTGGAGCCGGCAGGGCTATCAGCCCCAGCATTTT

V: TRBV6-5
D: -
size: -
J: TRBJ1-2
CDR3: CASSYAGGYGYTF
DNA: TGTGCCAGCAGTTACGCGGGTGGGTATGGCTACACCTTC

V: TRBV9
D: TRBD2
size: -
J: TRBJ2-1
CDR3: CASSVEGLPYNEQFF
DNA: TGTGCCAGCAGCGTAGAGGGACTACCTTACAATGAGCAGTTCTTC

V: TRBV7-9
D: TRBD1
size: -
J: TRBJ1-2
CDR3: CASSLEGQGAYGYTF
DNA: TGTGCCAGCAGCTTAGAGGGACAGGGGGCTTATGGCTACACCTTC

V: TRBV13
D: TRBD1
size: -
J: TRBJ2-7
CDR3: CASSGGTGSYEQYF
DNA: TGTGCCAGCAGCGGCGGGACAGGGTCCTACGAGCAGTACTTC

V: TRBV6-5
D: -
size: -
J: TRBJ2-3
CDR3: CASTAQGTDTQYF
DNA: TGTGCCAGCACTGCCCAGGGGACAGATACGCAGTATTTT

V: TRBV27
D: TRBD2
size: -
J: TRBJ2-3
CDR3: CASREGTASTDTQYF
DNA: TGTGCCAGCCGGGAGGGGACTGCTAGCACAGATACGCAGTATTTT

V: TRBV12-1
D: -
size: -
J: TRBJ2-1
CDR3: CASRDGNEQFF
DNA: TGTGCCAGCCGCGATGGTAATGAGCAGTTCTTC

V: TRBV6-5
D: -
size: -
J: TRBJ1-4
CDR3: CASSYGAGEKLFF
DNA: TGTGCCAGCAGTTACGGGGCCGGGGAAAAACTGTTTTTT

V: TRBV1
D: -
size: -
J: TRBJ2-3
CDR3: CTSSQSYDNTGDRGLSDTQYF
DNA: TGCACCAGCAGCCAGTCCTACGACAATACCGGGGACAGGGGCTTGTCAGATACGCAGTATTTT

V: TRBV9
D: -
size: once
J: TRBJ2-1
CDR3: CASSVGGMTNNEQFF
DNA: TGTGCCAGCAGCGTAGGAGGAATGACCAACAATGAGCAGTTCTTC

V: TRBV6-4
D: TRBD2
size: once
J: TRBJ2-3
CDR3: CASSDTPGTSGTDTQYF
DNA: TGTGCCAGCAGTGACACACCCGGGACTAGCGGCACAGATACGCAGTATTTT

V: TRBV25-1
D: TRBD1
size: once
J: TRBJ2-1
CDR3: CASSGGQVTRNEQFF
DNA: TGTGCCAGCAGTGGGGGACAGGTCACCCGGAATGAGCAGTTCTTC

V: TRBV12-5
D: TRBD1
size: -
J: TRBJ1-1
CDR3: CASGLNQGVYSTEAFF
DNA: TGTGCTAGTGGTTTGAACCAGGGGGTCTATAGCACTGAAGCTTTCTTT

V: TRBV5-1
D: TRBD1
size: -
J: TRBJ2-3
CDR3: CASSFFPLTGDSPSTDTQYF
DNA: TGCGCCAGCAGCTTTTTTCCACTAACAGGGGACAGTCCTAGCACAGATACGCAGTATTTT

V: TRBV30
D: -
size: once
J: TRBJ2-3
CDR3: CAWNRGETDTQYF
DNA: TGTGCCTGGAACCGCGGTGAGACAGATACGCAGTATTTT

V: TRBV5-1
D: -
size: few
J: TRBJ2-3
CDR3: CASSFVRDTADTQYF
DNA: TGCGCCAGCAGCTTTGTGCGGGATACAGCAGATACGCAGTATTTT

V: TRBV5-4
D: -
size: -
J: TRBJ1-2
CDR3: CASSPQQGSYGYTF
DNA: TGTGCCAGCAGCCCCCAACAGGGTAGCTATGGCTACACCTTC

V: TRBV10-1
D: TRBD1
size: -
J: TRBJ2-1
CDR3: CASSNRQGTYNEQFF
DNA: TGCGCCAGCAGTAATCGACAGGGAACTTACAATGAGCAGTTCTTC

V: TRBV6-5
D: -
size: -
J: TRBJ2-3
CDR3: CASRPGLLADTQYF
DNA: TGTGCCAGCAGGCCGGGTCTCCTAGCTGATACGCAGTATTTT

V: TRBV11-2
D: TRBD2
size: -
J: TRBJ2-1
CDR3: CASRGTSGSPPNEQFF
DNA: TGTGCCAGCAGGGGTACTAGCGGGAGTCCCCCCAATGAGCAGTTCTTC

V: TRBV30
D: -
size: -
J: TRBJ2-3
CDR3: CAWSVLRDTQYF
DNA: TGTGCCTGGAGTGTACTTCGAGATACGCAGTATTTT

V: TRBV4-3
D: -
size: -
J: TRBJ2-2
CDR3: CASSQDRWGELFF
DNA: TGCGCCAGCAGCCAGGACAGATGGGGGGAGCTGTTTTTT